This TCR beta chain appears in the sequencing data of a study of blood T cell repertoires in COVID-19. This clone was seen just once. Original processing methods: By means of reference gene primer amplification, nucleated cell counts were estimated. Repertoires were generated with immunoSEQ multiplex PCR, while TCRdb's copy carries only in-frame clones and drops some. That table gives V, J and clone size, and the DNA gave D and trimming. This sample carries roughly 250,000 clones, over 80% of them seen once, and the ten largest clones take around 1.8%. Enrolled through a virtual design, the participants were between roughly 18 and 90 years of age and came from under 25 US areas. The study assigned cohorts using participant-reported clinical history. Trimming stripped 1 base from V and 4 bases from J, with 17 bases between. Germline-derived CDR1 and CDR2 are SGHVS and FQNEAQ. CDR3 length: 17 residues.

Sequencing was performed on PBMCs or T cells enriched from blood (not recorded which). The receptor was derived from a woman aged 18-29 years who had recovered from COVID-19. The rearrangement uses TRBV7-8 and TRBJ1-5, with D hard to call. The CDR3 bases are TGTGCCAGCAGCTTAGAGGGTTTCAGGAGGTTGAATCAGCCCCAGCATTTT. Translation: CASSLEGFRRLNQPQHF.